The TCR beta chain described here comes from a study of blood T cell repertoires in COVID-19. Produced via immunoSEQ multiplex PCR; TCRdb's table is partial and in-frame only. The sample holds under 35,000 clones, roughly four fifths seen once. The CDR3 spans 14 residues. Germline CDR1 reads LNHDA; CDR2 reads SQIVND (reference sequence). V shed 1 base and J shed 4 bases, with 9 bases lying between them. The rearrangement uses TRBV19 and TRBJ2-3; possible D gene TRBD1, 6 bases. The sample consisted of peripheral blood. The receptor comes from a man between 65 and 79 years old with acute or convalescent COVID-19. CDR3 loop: CASSIAGTSDTQYF. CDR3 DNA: TGTGCCAGTAGTATAGCAGGGACATCAGATACGCAGTATTTT.